A selection of T cell receptor beta chains follows, all from one sample in a study of Ad26.COV2.S vaccination and SARS-CoV-2 variants. The assay was immunoSEQ multiplex PCR, and TCRdb's table has in-frame clones only and misses some. The sample consists of 97,000 or so clones, around 80% of them appearing once. The sample was peripheral blood, taken after recovery from COVID-19. All receptors derive from a human donor who had recovered from COVID-19. The CDR3 runs from the conserved cysteine through the conserved F or W. D genes are given only for firm matches. Rows may omit the clone size; those that give it use once, few, many or a size class.

cdr3_aa cdr3_nt v_call clone_size j_call d_call
CATRDRGSQETQYF TGTGCCACCCGGGACAGGGGATCCCAAGAGACCCAGTACTTC TRBV25-1 . TRBJ2-5 TRBD1
CASSFLDGSFDYGYTF TGTGCCAGCAGCTTCCTTGATGGGTCCTTCGATTATGGCTACACCTTC TRBV5-4 . TRBJ1-2 .
CASSQGPVYEQYF TGTGCCAGCAGCCAAGGACCGGTCTACGAGCAGTACTTC TRBV11-2 . TRBJ2-7 .
CASSATGGSYEQYF TGTGCCAGCAGCGCGACAGGGGGATCCTACGAGCAGTACTTC TRBV9 . TRBJ2-7 TRBD1
CASSLGGGGTGELFF TGTGCCAGCAGCTTAGGGGGCGGCGGCACCGGGGAGCTGTTTTTT TRBV7-6 few TRBJ2-2 .
CASSQSQGREQFF TGTGCCAGCAGCCAATCACAAGGCCGTGAGCAGTTCTTC TRBV4-2 . TRBJ2-1 .
CASSHQGSNYGYTF TGTGCCAGCAGCCATCAGGGGTCCAACTATGGCTACACCTTC TRBV4-2 . TRBJ1-2 .
CASSAQGSLREQYF TGTGCCAGCAGCGCACAGGGGAGTTTACGCGAGCAGTACTTC TRBV7-2 . TRBJ2-7 TRBD1
CASSPPGQGRSYEQYF TGTGCCAGCAGTCCCCCGGGACAGGGGAGATCCTACGAGCAGTACTTC TRBV28 . TRBJ2-7 TRBD1
CSVENGEKLFF TGCAGCGTTGAAAACGGAGAAAAACTGTTTTTT TRBV29-1 . TRBJ1-4 .
CASSPAGVSGANVLTF TGTGCCAGCAGCCCGGCAGGCGTCTCTGGGGCCAACGTCCTGACTTTC TRBV5-4 . TRBJ2-6 .
CASSYLQGSGANVLTF TGTGCCAGCAGTTACCTACAGGGGAGTGGGGCCAACGTCCTGACTTTC TRBV6-5 . TRBJ2-6 TRBD1
CASSLSWGFGELFF TGTGCCAGCAGTTTATCGTGGGGGTTCGGGGAGCTGTTTTTT TRBV27 . TRBJ2-2 .
CSVPVDTRAFF TGCAGCGTACCCGTTGACACGAGGGCTTTCTTT TRBV29-1 . TRBJ1-1 .
CASSFGTLTYNEQFF TGCGCCAGCAGCTTTGGGACTCTAACCTACAATGAGCAGTTCTTC TRBV5-1 . TRBJ2-1 .
CASSLVQDSLNSPLHF TGTGCCAGCAGCTTAGTACAGGACAGCCTTAATTCACCCCTCCACTTT TRBV7-9 . TRBJ1-6 .
CASSEGTGGVYEQYF TGTGCCAGCTCAGAGGGGACAGGGGGAGTCTACGAGCAGTACTTC TRBV18 . TRBJ2-7 TRBD1
CASSTRQNSYEQYF TGTGCCAGCAGTACACGACAGAACTCCTACGAGCAGTACTTC TRBV2 . TRBJ2-7 .
CASSVGQGSGLSTGELFF TGTGCCAGCAGCGTAGGACAGGGTTCGGGACTCTCCACCGGGGAGCTGTTTTTT TRBV9 . TRBJ2-2 .
CAWSTGIGELFF TGTGCCTGGTCGACAGGGATCGGGGAGCTGTTTTTT TRBV30 . TRBJ2-2 TRBD1
CAISSTSADTQYF TGTGCCATCAGTTCGACTAGCGCGGATACGCAGTATTTT TRBV10-3 . TRBJ2-3 TRBD2
CAWSQGESRNQPQHF TGTGCCTGGTCTCAGGGGGAGTCTCGCAATCAGCCCCAGCATTTT TRBV30 . TRBJ1-5 TRBD1
CASSARGNNEQFF TGTGCCAGCAGCGCGCGGGGGAACAATGAGCAGTTCTTC TRBV3-1/TRBV3-2 . TRBJ2-1 TRBD2
CASSGEHNSPLHF TGTGCCAGCAGTGGGGAACATAATTCACCCCTCCACTTT TRBV2 . TRBJ1-6 .
CAGGRGRTDTQYF TGTGCCGGGGGGAGGGGGCGTACAGATACGCAGTATTTT TRBV2 . TRBJ2-3 .
CASSIDSSYNEQFF TGTGCCAGTAGTATTGACAGCTCCTACAATGAGCAGTTCTTC TRBV19 . TRBJ2-1 .
CASSFGSEETQYF TGCGCCAGCAGCTTCGGGTCAGAAGAGACCCAGTACTTC TRBV5-1 few TRBJ2-5 .
CASSRLAGGHETQYF TGTGCCAGCAGTCGACTAGCGGGGGGGCATGAGACCCAGTACTTC TRBV6-6 . TRBJ2-5 TRBD2
CASSVDRDTEAFF TGTGCCAGCAGCGTCGACAGGGACACTGAAGCTTTCTTT TRBV11-2 . TRBJ1-1 TRBD1
CASSPDTERGYTF TGCGCCAGCAGCCCGGACACCGAACGTGGCTACACCTTC TRBV5-1 . TRBJ1-2 .
CASGSLGQGNEKLFF TGCGCCAGCGGGTCCCTGGGGCAGGGGAATGAAAAACTGTTTTTT TRBV4-1 . TRBJ1-4 .
CASSHISRETGGRSEQFF TGTGCCAGCAGTCACATATCCCGGGAGACAGGGGGCCGGTCTGAGCAGTTCTTC TRBV6-2/TRBV6-3 . TRBJ2-1 TRBD1
CASSWGDRNTEAFF TGTGCCAGCAGCTGGGGGGACAGAAACACTGAAGCTTTCTTT TRBV11-2 . TRBJ1-1 TRBD1
CASSFGQGLQETQYF TGCGCCAGCAGTTTTGGACAGGGGTTACAAGAGACCCAGTACTTC TRBV10-2 . TRBJ2-5 TRBD1